The T cell receptor (beta chain) under discussion was sequenced for a study of blood T cell repertoires in COVID-19. Looking at the study overall: Italy, Spain and the United States were the sources of the convalescent and acute COVID-19 samples. Nucleic acid was either cDNA or gDNA, and it came from T cells, B-cell-depleted T cells, or PBMCs.

In the authors' workflow: Scientists estimated how many nucleated cells there were by amplifying reference gene primers. Generated by immunoSEQ multiplex PCR, the TCRdb table keeps only in-frame clones and is missing some. That table furnishes V, J and clone size, whereas the DNA furnished D and trimming. The sample records around 330,000 clones, around 89% being singletons. Trimming removed 0 bases at V and 0 bases at J, with 6 bases between. This CDR3 is built from 14 residues. The germline gives CDR1 LGHDT, CDR2 YNNKEL (reference sequence). The chain employs TRBV3-1 (or the pseudogene TRBV3-2) and TRBJ2-7; D is unclear. The material sequenced was peripheral blood. The sequence was obtained from a woman aged 45-60 years with active or convalescent COVID-19. CDR3 DNA: TGTGCCAGCAGCCAAGAAAGCATCTCCTACGAGCAGTACTTC. As protein: CASSQESISYEQYF.